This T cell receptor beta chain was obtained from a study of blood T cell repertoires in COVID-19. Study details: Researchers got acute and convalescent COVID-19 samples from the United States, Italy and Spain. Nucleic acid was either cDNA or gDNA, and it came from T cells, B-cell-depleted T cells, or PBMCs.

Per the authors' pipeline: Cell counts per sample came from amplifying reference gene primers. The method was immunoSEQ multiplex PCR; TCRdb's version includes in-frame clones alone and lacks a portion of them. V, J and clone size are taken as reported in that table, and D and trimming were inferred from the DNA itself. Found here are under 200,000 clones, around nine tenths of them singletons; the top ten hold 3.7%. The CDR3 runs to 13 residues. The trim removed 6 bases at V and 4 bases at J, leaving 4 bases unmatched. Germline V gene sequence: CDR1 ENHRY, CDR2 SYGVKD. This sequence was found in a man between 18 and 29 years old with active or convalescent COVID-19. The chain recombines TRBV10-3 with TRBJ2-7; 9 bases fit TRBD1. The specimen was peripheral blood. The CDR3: CAISPGQGYEQYF. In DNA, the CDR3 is TGTGCCATCAGCCCGGGACAGGGTTACGAGCAGTACTTC.